This T cell receptor beta chain comes out of a study of human thymus T cells. Regarding the study as a whole: Seemingly biased V and J gene usage marked thymic and blood repertoires.

CDR1 is SGHRS, CDR2 YFSETQ, per germline. The CDR3 is 12 amino acids. Trimming took 0 bases from V and 5 from J, leaving 5 bases between them. Resections obtained during corrective heart surgery supplied the thymus tissue. TCRdb keeps only in-frame clones here, not all; method: immunoSEQ multiplex PCR. Of about 130,000 clones in the sample, just under 95% are singletons; the top ten hold roughly 0.024%. With regard to this clone: The antigen remains unidentified. Additional DNA sequences in this sample encode the identical CDR3.

The receptor comes from a boy younger than two with a congenital heart defect but otherwise immunologically healthy. J is TRBJ2-5 and V is TRBV5-1, with no clear D. Material: thymus tissue. The CDR3 is CASSLVGETQYF. The CDR3 DNA sequence: TGCGCCAGCAGCTTGGTTGGGGAGACCCAGTACTTC.